This T cell receptor beta chain came from a study of blood T cells in healthy people across ages. This CDR3 region has 12 residues. Trimming removed 5 bases at V and 5 bases at J, with 12 bases between. Germline CDR1 GTSNPN, CDR2 SVGIG (reference sequence). It was with a sample-barcoded 5' primer and a J-beta primer mix that a second PCR of about 6 to 11 cycles was run. Each cDNA molecule, via a template-switch adaptor with 12 random nucleotides, was tagged. TCRdb recomputed calls from the 5' RACE reads with MiXCR, one row per CDR3 protein. The sample holds about 1.6 million distinct CDR3 sequences; roughly 32% are singletons and the top ten take about 11%. The study drew donors from healthy Caucasian individuals in Russia aged roughly 6 to 100.

This sequence originates from a woman aged 25 to 45 in good health. The gene calls are TRBV30 and TRBJ1-1; D call uncertain. Sequencing used blood. In DNA form, the CDR3 reads TGTGCCTGGGACATCCGGGGAACTGAAGCTTTCTTT. Amino acid sequence: CAWDIRGTEAFF.